This TCR beta chain emerged from a study of metastatic and nonmetastatic thyroid tumors. Deletions cut 2 bases from V and 14 bases from J, with 9 bases between. The CDR3 is 11 residues long. Looked up from germline, CDR1 is KGHDR and CDR2 is SFDVKD. In its sample, this clone was seen many times. Every patient was untreated before thyroid surgery. As originally analysed: A classifier of distant metastasis in papillary thyroid cancer was built from CDR3 differences (across clinicopathological groups). TCRdb reanalyzed the PCR reads via MiXCR. The V and J calls, along with clone size, are taken from TCRdb and not from the paper's own processing. The table shows tens of thousands of clones, with around 25% occurring only once.

What was sequenced was blood. This clonotype was sampled from a female donor with papillary thyroid cancer or a benign thyroid nodule (not recorded which). Some clones in this sample may be carry-over from other donors' samples. The chain recombines TRBV24-1 with TRBJ2-1, with a weak D call TRBD2 (6 bases). The CDR3 spells CATSDSGREFF. CDR3 nucleotides: TGTGCCACCAGTGATTCCGGGAGAGAGTTCTTC.